This T cell receptor (beta chain) was sequenced during a study of T cell repertoires in cytomegalovirus infection. Study-level background: Recently identified HLA-C-restricted CMV epitopes and well-studied HLA-B-restricted CMV epitopes were used by the study.

The CDR3 extends over 15 amino acids. V lost 0 bases and J 3 bases, leaving 12 bases between the germline ends. Germline-derived CDR1 and CDR2 are MNHEY and SMNVEV (reference sequence). A single count supports this clonotype. As yet, its antigen is unknown. TCRdb used MiXCR to reprocess the reads, holding one entry per CDR3 protein. The sample lists about 570,000 distinct CDR3 sequences, about 40% seen once, with about 48% in the top ten. This sequence originates from a human donor in good health (CMV status not recorded). Some clones in this sample may be carry-over from other donors' samples. The chain employs TRBV27 and TRBJ2-7; no reliable D call. The sequences come from cultured PBMCs, collected from culture after CMV antigen stimulation. CDR3 bases: TGTGCCAGCAGTTTATCCCCCCCGGCCTTCTACGAGCAGTACTTC. Translated, it gives CASSLSPPAFYEQYF.